This TCR beta chain was found in a study of shared clonotypes between healthy human individuals. TCRdb's copy holds only in-frame clones and misses some; the assay was immunoSEQ multiplex PCR. The sample yields a few million clones, around nine tenths seen once. Only a few counts were recorded for this clone. Its antigen is not identified. The same CDR3 is also encoded by other DNA sequences in this sample. V was trimmed by 0 bases and J by 10 bases, leaving 8 bases between them. The CDR3 length is 13 residues. Germline CDR1 is SGDLS and CDR2 is YYNGEE. General study results and limits: Large depth notwithstanding, sorted-subset sequencing proved incomplete by rarefaction.

The gene calls are TRBV9 and TRBJ1-6; no definite D call. The sample taken for sequencing was naive CD4+ T cells sorted from blood. Stated subset: CD45RA+ positively selected. This receptor was taken from a man in his late teens or twenties in good health. The CDR3 sequence: CASSVGPNSPLHF. The CDR3 nucleotides are TGTGCCAGCAGCGTAGGCCCGAACTCACCCCTCCACTTT. The full variable domain, with the rest looked up from reference TRBV9 and TRBJ1-6, is DSGVTQTPKHLITATGQRVTLRCSPRSGDLSVYWYQQSLDQGLQFLIQYYNGEERAKGNILERFSAQQFPDLHSELNLSSLELGDSALYFCASSVGPNSPLHFGNGTRLTVT.